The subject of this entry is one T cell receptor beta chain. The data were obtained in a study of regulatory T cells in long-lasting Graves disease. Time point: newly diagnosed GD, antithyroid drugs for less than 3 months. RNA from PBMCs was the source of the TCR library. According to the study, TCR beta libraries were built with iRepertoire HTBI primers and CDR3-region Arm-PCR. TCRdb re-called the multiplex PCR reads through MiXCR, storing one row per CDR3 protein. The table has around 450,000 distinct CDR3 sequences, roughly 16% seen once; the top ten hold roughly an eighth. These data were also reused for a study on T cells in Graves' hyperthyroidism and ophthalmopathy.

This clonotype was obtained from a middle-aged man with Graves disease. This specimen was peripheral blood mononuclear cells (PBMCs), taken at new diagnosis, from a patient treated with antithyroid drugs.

The DNA for the CDR3 is TGTGCCAGCAGACCCGGGACAGGGGAACCCTACAATGAGCAGTTCTTC. Translation: CASRPGTGEPYNEQFF. This chain joins TRBV7-9 and TRBJ2-1; 10 nucleotides align to TRBD1. This CDR3 spans 16 amino acids. Germline assignment: CDR1 SEHNR and CDR2 FQNEAQ (reference sequence). V trimming: 6 bases; J trimming: 2 bases; junction bases outside the gene matches: 7.